Listed below are T cell receptor beta chains from one sample, sequenced in a study of T cells in Graves' hyperthyroidism and ophthalmopathy. Each CDR3 protein gets one entry after TCRdb re-called the multiplex PCR reads with MiXCR. Of more than 500,000 distinct CDR3 sequences listed, under 15% are singletons. Sequenced material: blood. The receptors stem from a woman aged 40 to 50 with Graves' ophthalmopathy. Each CDR3 is given with its conserved first and last residue. Each record gives: clone size, D gene, V gene, J gene, CDR3 protein, CDR3 DNA. D genes are given only for firm matches. Clone sizes are given selectively: once, few, many, or a class where the clone is expanded.

many	-	TRBV12-3/TRBV12-4	TRBJ1-1	CASSPPNTEAFF	TGTGCCAGCAGTCCCCCAAACACTGAAGCTTTCTTT
-	TRBD1	TRBV27	TRBJ2-7	CASSLQGDPYEQYF	TGTGCCAGCAGCCTTCAGGGGGATCCCTACGAGCAGTACTTC
many	-	TRBV19	TRBJ1-1	CASSMYRFEAFF	TGTGCCAGTAGTATGTACCGGTTTGAAGCTTTCTTT
few	TRBD2	TRBV19	TRBJ2-6	CASRFLAGTPGANVLTF	TGTGCCAGTAGGTTTCTAGCGGGGACCCCTGGGGCCAACGTCCTGACTTTC
-	-	TRBV28	TRBJ1-1	CASSLAGSSTEAFF	TGTGCCAGCAGTTTAGCAGGGTCATCCACTGAAGCTTTCTTT
-	TRBD1	TRBV18	TRBJ1-1	CASSPSRGTRGQAAEAFF	TGTGCCAGCTCACCCAGCCGGGGAACGCGTGGACAGGCGGCCGAAGCTTTCTTT
few	-	TRBV10-2	TRBJ1-2	CASSTSVNYGYTF	TGCGCCAGCAGTACCAGCGTTAACTATGGCTACACCTTC
many	TRBD1	TRBV19	TRBJ1-5	CASKPGQGANQPQHF	TGTGCCAGTAAACCGGGACAGGGGGCGAATCAGCCCCAGCATTTT
many	-	TRBV29-1	TRBJ1-1	CSVHGSPNTEAFF	TGCAGCGTACATGGGTCCCCGAACACTGAAGCTTTCTTT
many	-	TRBV2	TRBJ1-1	CASSETGFQNTEAFF	TGTGCCAGCAGCGAAACAGGGTTCCAGAACACTGAAGCTTTCTTT
-	-	TRBV28	TRBJ2-7	CASSFNAGITAEQYF	TGTGCCAGCAGTTTTAACGCAGGGATTACGGCCGAGCAGTACTTC
many	TRBD1	TRBV27	TRBJ2-7	CASSRGLLNYEQYF	TGTGCCAGCAGCAGGGGGCTCTTAAACTACGAGCAGTACTTC
many	TRBD1	TRBV27	TRBJ1-3	CASSPREGAPNTIYF	TGTGCCAGCAGTCCGCGGGAGGGGGCGCCCAACACCATATATTTT
many	TRBD1	TRBV5-6	TRBJ2-7	CASAPGQGSYEQYF	TGTGCCAGCGCACCGGGACAGGGGTCCTACGAGCAGTACTTC
many	-	TRBV6-5	TRBJ1-3	CASSYALGSGNTIYF	TGTGCCAGCAGTTACGCCCTCGGCTCTGGAAACACCATATATTTT
many	TRBD1	TRBV27	TRBJ1-1	CASSPLGQGMNTEAFF	TGTGCCAGCAGTCCTTTGGGACAGGGAATGAACACTGAAGCTTTCTTT
-	TRBD1	TRBV25-1	TRBJ1-1	CASGNRGSTEAFF	TGTGCCAGCGGGAACAGGGGCAGCACTGAAGCTTTCTTT
-	-	TRBV11-2	TRBJ2-1	CASTPLTGATHEQFF	TGTGCCAGCACCCCGCTGACGGGAGCAACGCATGAGCAGTTCTTC
-	-	TRBV9	TRBJ1-1	CASSVDGSVAFF	TGTGCCAGCAGCGTAGATGGTAGCGTAGCTTTCTTT
many	-	TRBV11-2	TRBJ2-7	CASSLVAADSYEQYF	TGTGCCAGCAGCTTAGTAGCCGCTGACTCCTACGAGCAGTACTTC
many	-	TRBV28	TRBJ2-7	CASRLGQKKEYF	TGTGCCAGCAGACTCGGCCAGAAAAAGGAGTACTTC
many	TRBD1	TRBV29-1	TRBJ1-1	CSAGQGNTEAFF	TGCAGCGCCGGACAGGGGAACACTGAAGCTTTCTTT
few	-	TRBV28	TRBJ2-2	CASSLLVPVTGELFF	TGTGCCAGCAGTTTATTGGTCCCTGTCACCGGGGAGCTGTTTTTT
few	-	TRBV28	TRBJ1-1	CASSLSWISHENTEAFF	TGTGCCAGCAGTTTAAGTTGGATTAGTCACGAGAACACTGAAGCTTTCTTT
many	TRBD2	TRBV27	TRBJ2-2	CASSFVSGRPHTGELFF	TGTGCCAGCAGTTTCGTTAGCGGGAGGCCACACACCGGGGAGCTGTTTTTT
few	TRBD1	TRBV20-1	TRBJ1-1	CSAREGQGSVNTEAFF	TGCAGTGCTAGAGAGGGACAGGGTTCAGTGAACACTGAAGCTTTCTTT
many	-	TRBV27	TRBJ2-7	CASSLLGHGSYEQYF	TGTGCCAGCAGTTTATTGGGGCACGGCTCCTACGAGCAGTACTTC
many	-	TRBV12-3/TRBV12-4	TRBJ2-7	CASSLTGLRAYEQYF	TGTGCCAGCAGTTTGACCGGGCTCCGGGCCTACGAGCAGTACTTC
many	-	TRBV6-2/TRBV6-3	TRBJ1-1	CASSYLGGSSEAFF	TGTGCCAGCAGTTACCTGGGGGGATCCTCCGAAGCTTTCTTT
many	-	TRBV20-1	TRBJ1-5	CSARGGVWQPQHF	TGCAGTGCTAGAGGGGGGGTATGGCAGCCCCAGCATTTT
-	TRBD2	TRBV20-1	TRBJ2-5	CSARGGGLGTNQETQYF	TGCAGTGCTAGAGGGGGGGGTTTGGGGACTAACCAAGAGACCCAGTACTTC